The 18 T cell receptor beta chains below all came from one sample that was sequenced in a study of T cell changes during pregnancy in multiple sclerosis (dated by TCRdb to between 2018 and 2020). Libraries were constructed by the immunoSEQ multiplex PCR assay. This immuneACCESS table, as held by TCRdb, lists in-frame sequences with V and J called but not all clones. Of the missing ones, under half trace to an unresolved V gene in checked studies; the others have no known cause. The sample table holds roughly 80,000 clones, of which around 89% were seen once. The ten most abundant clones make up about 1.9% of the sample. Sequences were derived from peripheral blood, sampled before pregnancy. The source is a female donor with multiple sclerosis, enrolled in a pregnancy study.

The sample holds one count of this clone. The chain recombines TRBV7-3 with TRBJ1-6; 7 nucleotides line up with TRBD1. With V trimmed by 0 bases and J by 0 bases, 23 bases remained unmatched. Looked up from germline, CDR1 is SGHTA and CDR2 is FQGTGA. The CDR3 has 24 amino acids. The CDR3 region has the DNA TGTGCCAGCAGCTTAACGTGGGCCCCCCAAAAGGGACAGCGAATTACCTCCTATAATTCACCCCTCCACTTT. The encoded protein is CASSLTWAPQKGQRITSYNSPLHF.

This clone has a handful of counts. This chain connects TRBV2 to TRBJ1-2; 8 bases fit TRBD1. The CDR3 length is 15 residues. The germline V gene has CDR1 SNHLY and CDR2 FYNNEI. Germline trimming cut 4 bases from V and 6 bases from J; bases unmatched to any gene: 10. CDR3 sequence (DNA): TGTGCCAGCAGTGGATCGACAGGGGTGGGCCATGGCTACACCTTC. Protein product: CASSGSTGVGHGYTF.

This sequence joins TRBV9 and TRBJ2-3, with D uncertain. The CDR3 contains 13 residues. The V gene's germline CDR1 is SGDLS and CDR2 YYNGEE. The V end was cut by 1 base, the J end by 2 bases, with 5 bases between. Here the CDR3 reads CASSVRPTDTQYF. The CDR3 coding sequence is TGTGCCAGCAGCGTACGTCCCACAGATACGCAGTATTTT.

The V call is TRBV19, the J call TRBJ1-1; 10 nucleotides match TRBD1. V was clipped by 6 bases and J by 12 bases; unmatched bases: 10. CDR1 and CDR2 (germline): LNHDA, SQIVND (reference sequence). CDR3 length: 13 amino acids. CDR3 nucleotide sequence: TGTGCCAGTAGACCGGGACAGGGGCTGAGATCTTTCTTT. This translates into CASRPGQGLRSFF.

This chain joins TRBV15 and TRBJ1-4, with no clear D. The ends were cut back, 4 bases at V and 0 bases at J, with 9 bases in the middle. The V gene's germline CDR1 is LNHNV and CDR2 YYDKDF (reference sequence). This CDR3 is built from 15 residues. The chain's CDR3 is CATSIRSATNEKLFF. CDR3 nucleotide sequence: TGTGCCACCAGCATCCGGTCCGCAACTAATGAAAAACTGTTTTTT.

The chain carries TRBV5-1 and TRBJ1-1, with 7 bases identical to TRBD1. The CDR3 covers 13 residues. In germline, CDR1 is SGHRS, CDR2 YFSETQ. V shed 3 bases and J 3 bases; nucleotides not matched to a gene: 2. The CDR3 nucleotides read TGCGCCAGCAGCTCGACAGGGTACACTGAAGCTTTCTTT. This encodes CASSSTGYTEAFF. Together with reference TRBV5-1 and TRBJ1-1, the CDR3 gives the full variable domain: KAGVTQTPRYLIKTRGQQVTLSCSPISGHRSVSWYQQTPGQGLQFLFEYFSETQRNKGNFPGRFSGRQFSNSRSEMNVSTLELGDSALYLCASSSTGYTEAFFGQGTRLTVV.

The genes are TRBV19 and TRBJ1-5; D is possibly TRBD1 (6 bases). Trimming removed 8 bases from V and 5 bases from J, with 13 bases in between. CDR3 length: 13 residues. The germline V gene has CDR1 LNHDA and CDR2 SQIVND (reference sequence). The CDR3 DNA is TGTGCCAGTGGGGGGGGGCGCGATCAGCCCCAGCATTTT. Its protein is CASGGGRDQPQHF.

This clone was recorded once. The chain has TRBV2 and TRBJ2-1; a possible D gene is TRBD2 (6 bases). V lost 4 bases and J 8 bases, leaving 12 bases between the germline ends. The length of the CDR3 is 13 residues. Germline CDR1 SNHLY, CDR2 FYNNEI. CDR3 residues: CASSVYGEDEQFF. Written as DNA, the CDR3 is TGTGCCAGCAGTGTATACGGGGAGGATGAGCAGTTCTTC. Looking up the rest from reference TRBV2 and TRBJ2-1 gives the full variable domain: EPEVTQTPSHQVTQMGQEVILRCVPISNHLYFYWYRQILGQKVEFLVSFYNNEISEKSEIFDDQFSVERPDGSNFTLKIRSTKLEDSAMYFCASSVYGEDEQFFGPGTRLTVL.

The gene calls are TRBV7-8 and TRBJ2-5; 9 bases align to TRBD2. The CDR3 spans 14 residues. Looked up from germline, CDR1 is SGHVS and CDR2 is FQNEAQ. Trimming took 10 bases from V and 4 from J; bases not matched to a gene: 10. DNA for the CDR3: TGTGCCACCCGACGGCGGGGGGGCCTAGAGACCCAGTACTTC. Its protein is CATRRRGGLETQYF.

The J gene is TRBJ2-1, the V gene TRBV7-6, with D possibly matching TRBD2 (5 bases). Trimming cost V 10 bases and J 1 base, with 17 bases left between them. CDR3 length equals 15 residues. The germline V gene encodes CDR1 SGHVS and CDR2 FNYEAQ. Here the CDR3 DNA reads TGTGCCACCCACCCCCCGGGGATATCCTACAATGAGCAGTTCTTC. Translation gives CATHPPGISYNEQFF.

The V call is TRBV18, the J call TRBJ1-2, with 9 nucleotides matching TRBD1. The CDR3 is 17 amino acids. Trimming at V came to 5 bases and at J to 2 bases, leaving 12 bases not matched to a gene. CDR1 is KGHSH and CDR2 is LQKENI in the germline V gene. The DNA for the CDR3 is TGTGCCAGCTCATCCGGGACAGGGAGTATATCGAACTATGGCTACACCTTC. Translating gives CASSSGTGSISNYGYTF.

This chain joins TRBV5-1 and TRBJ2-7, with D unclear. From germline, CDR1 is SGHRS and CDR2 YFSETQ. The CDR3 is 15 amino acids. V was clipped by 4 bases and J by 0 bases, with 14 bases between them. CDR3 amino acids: CASSGDGSNSYEQYF. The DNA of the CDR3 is TGCGCCAGCAGCGGAGACGGCTCCAACTCCTACGAGCAGTACTTC.

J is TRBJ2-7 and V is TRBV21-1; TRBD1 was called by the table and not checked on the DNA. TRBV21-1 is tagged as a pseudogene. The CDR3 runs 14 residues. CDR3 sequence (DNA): TGTGCCAGCAGCAAAGAAGGACAGCCCTACGAGCAGTACTTC. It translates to CASSKEGQPYEQYF.

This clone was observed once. CDR3 amino acids: CASSSGGSNYGYTF. DNA for the CDR3: TGTGCCAGCAGTTCAGGGGGATCTAACTATGGCTACACCTTC. V usage is TRBV6-1 and J usage is TRBJ1-2, with TRBD1 matching over 7 bases. Germline CDR1 MNHNS, CDR2 SASEGT. The CDR3 loop spans 14 amino acids. The junction had 3 bases not matched to a gene; V was cut back by 5 bases and J by 0 bases.

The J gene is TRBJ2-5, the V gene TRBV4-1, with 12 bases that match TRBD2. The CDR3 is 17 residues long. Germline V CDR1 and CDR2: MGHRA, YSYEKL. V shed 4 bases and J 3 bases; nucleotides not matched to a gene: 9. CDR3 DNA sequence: TGCGCCAGCAGCCCACGAGTCCTAGCGGGGGGGGAAGAGACCCAGTACTTC. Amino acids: CASSPRVLAGGEETQYF.

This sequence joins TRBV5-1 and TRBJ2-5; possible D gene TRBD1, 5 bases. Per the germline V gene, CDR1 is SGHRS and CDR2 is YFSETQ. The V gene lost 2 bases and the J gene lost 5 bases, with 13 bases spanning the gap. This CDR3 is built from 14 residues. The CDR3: CASSLYDSDETQYF. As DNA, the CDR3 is TGCGCCAGCAGCTTATACGACAGTGACGAGACCCAGTACTTC. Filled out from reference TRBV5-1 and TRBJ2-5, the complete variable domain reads KAGVTQTPRYLIKTRGQQVTLSCSPISGHRSVSWYQQTPGQGLQFLFEYFSETQRNKGNFPGRFSGRQFSNSRSEMNVSTLELGDSALYLCASSLYDSDETQYFGPGTRLLVL.

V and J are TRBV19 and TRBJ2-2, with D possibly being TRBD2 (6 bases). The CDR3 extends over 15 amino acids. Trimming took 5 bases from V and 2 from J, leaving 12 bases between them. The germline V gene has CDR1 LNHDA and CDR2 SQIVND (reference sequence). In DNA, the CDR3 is TGTGCCAGTAGTCCGGCGCGGGGTAACACCGGGGAGCTGTTTTTT. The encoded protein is CASSPARGNTGELFF. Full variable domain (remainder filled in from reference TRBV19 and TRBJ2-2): DGGITQSPKYLFRKEGQNVTLSCEQNLNHDAMYWYRQDPGQGLRLIYYSQIVNDFQKGDIAEGYSVSREKKESFPLTVTSAQKNPTAFYLCASSPARGNTGELFFGEGSRLTVL.

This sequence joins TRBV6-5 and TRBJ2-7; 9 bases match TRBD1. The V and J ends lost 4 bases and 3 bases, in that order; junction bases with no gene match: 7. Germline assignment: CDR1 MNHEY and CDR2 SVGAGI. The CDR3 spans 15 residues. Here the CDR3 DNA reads TGTGCCAGCAGTTTCCCGGGACAGGGTTTCTACGAGCAGTACTTC. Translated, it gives CASSFPGQGFYEQYF.